These 18 T cell receptor beta chains originate from one sample sequenced in a study of blood T cells in healthy people across ages. Using a J-beta primer mix together with a sample-barcoded 5' primer, a second PCR was run for roughly 6 to 12 cycles. TCRdb ran MiXCR on the 5' RACE reads and lists one entry per CDR3 protein. The sample yields fewer than 2 million distinct CDR3 sequences, approximately 40% seen once. Sequencing was carried out using blood. These TCRs come from a human donor in good health.

The chain employs TRBV12-3 or TRBV12-4 and TRBJ1-3; 7 bases align to TRBD1. The junction had 21 bases not matched to a gene; V was cut back by 6 bases and J by 4 bases. The length of the CDR3 is 19 residues. CDR3 sequence (DNA): TGTGCCAGCAGACGAAGGACAGGCAGGATTCGTCCTGAGGGAAACACCATATATTTT. Protein: CASRRRTGRIRPEGNTIYF.

A few counts support this clonotype. The genes are TRBV12-3 or TRBV12-4 and TRBJ1-6; 7 bases align to TRBD1. This CDR3 is built from 14 residues. V was clipped by 6 bases and J by 8 bases; unmatched bases: 7. CDR3 region: CASSRQGVYSPLHF. CDR3 coding DNA: TGTGCCAGCAGCCGACAGGGAGTATATTCACCCCTCCACTTT.

For this clonotype: A read error may produce the germline difference seen at one junction end. This chain connects TRBV12-3 or TRBV12-4 to TRBJ1-1; maybe TRBD1 (6 bases). CDR3 length: 14 residues. CDR3 DNA sequence: TGTGCCAGCAGCCACAGGGAGAAAAACACTGTAGCTTTCTTT. Amino acids: CASSHREKNTVAFF.

This clonotype was observed at least ten times. The chain couples TRBV7-2 to TRBJ2-5; D call uncertain. The germline V gene has CDR1 SGHTA and CDR2 FQGNSA. The CDR3 sequence is 14 residues long. V dropped 3 bases and J dropped 0 bases, with 8 bases sitting between them. The CDR3 sequence is CASSLGRDQETQYF. CDR3 in DNA: TGTGCCAGCAGCTTGGGTCGGGACCAAGAGACCCAGTACTTC.

The rearrangement uses TRBV11-3 and TRBJ1-2, with D maybe TRBD1 (6 bases). CDR1 is SGHNT, CDR2 YENEEA, per germline. Trimming removed 4 bases from V and 8 bases from J, with 17 bases in between. The CDR3 spans 14 residues. The CDR3 sequence is CASSSGGGSGGYTF. The CDR3 nucleotides are TGTGCCAGCAGCTCGGGAGGGGGTTCTGGCGGCTACACCTTC.

The chain has TRBV5-1 and TRBJ1-2, with D possibly TRBD1 on 6 matching bases. Trimming removed 6 bases at V and 2 bases at J, with 17 bases between. The germline CDR1 and CDR2 sequences are SGHRS and YFSETQ. This CDR3 is 15 amino acids long. The CDR3 sequence: CASKLNSGANYGYTF. The CDR3 DNA is TGCGCCAGCAAACTGAACTCAGGGGCCAACTATGGCTACACCTTC.

The CDR3: CASSFWVRETQYF. CDR3 sequence (DNA): TGCGCCAGCAGCTTTTGGGTCCGGGAGACCCAGTACTTC. The chain has TRBV5-1 and TRBJ2-5; D gene ambiguous. This CDR3 spans 13 amino acids. Germline V gene data show CDR1 as SGHRS and CDR2 as YFSETQ. V lost 2 bases and J lost 5, with 10 bases in between.

This chain links TRBV20-1 with TRBJ2-2, with 7 bases identical to TRBD1. The CDR3 spans 15 residues. Trimming cost V 3 bases and J 0 bases; bases outside gene matches: 4. Germline CDR1 and CDR2: DFQATT and SNEGSKA (reference sequence). The CDR3 sequence is CSASAGTANTGELFF. The CDR3 DNA is TGCAGTGCTAGCGCCGGGACAGCGAACACCGGGGAGCTGTTTTTT.

V gene TRBV4-2 combines with J gene TRBJ1-2; D is uncertain. Looked up from germline, CDR1 is LGHNA and CDR2 is YNFKEQ. Trimming left V 0 bases short and J 1 base short, with 6 bases between. This CDR3 spans 14 amino acids. CDR3 DNA sequence: TGTGCCAGCAGCCAAGATGTTAATAACTATGGCTACACCTTC. Protein: CASSQDVNNYGYTF.

CDR3 in DNA: TGTGCCAGCAGCCTCGGGGACGGGGGCGGCCAAGAGACCCAGTACTTC. Amino acid sequence: CASSLGDGGGQETQYF. This rearrangement joins TRBV5-5 to TRBJ2-5; D may be TRBD1 or TRBD2 (6 bases each). Trimming pared 4 bases from V and 1 base from J, leaving 17 bases between. Per the germline V gene, CDR1 is SGHKS and CDR2 is YYEKEE (reference sequence). The CDR3 has 16 amino acids.

The genes are TRBV3-1 and TRBJ2-1, with a weak D call TRBD1 (6 bases). Trimming cost V 8 bases and J 1 base, with 9 bases left between them. Germline loops: CDR1 LGHDT, CDR2 YNNKEL (reference sequence). This CDR3 has 13 amino acids. The CDR3 nucleotides are TGTGCCAGCGGCGGACAGTCCTACAATGAGCAGTTCTTC. Translation: CASGGQSYNEQFF.

The chain joins TRBV12-3 or TRBV12-4 to TRBJ1-4; unclear D gene. V gave up 6 bases and J gave up 7 bases, with 12 bases separating them. The CDR3 contains 13 residues. The CDR3 loop is CASSPDGPEKLFF. CDR3 sequence (DNA): TGTGCCAGCAGCCCAGATGGCCCTGAAAAACTGTTTTTT.

The chain uses TRBV28 and TRBJ1-4, with 8 bases lining up with TRBD1. This CDR3 is built from 16 residues. Trimming took 2 bases from V and 7 from J; bases not matched to a gene: 9. Per the germline V gene, CDR1 is MDHEN and CDR2 is SYDVKM. CDR3 in DNA: TGTGCCAGCAGTTTACCCGGGACAGGATGGAGTGAAAAACTGTTTTTT. This gives the protein CASSLPGTGWSEKLFF.

CDR3 sequence (DNA): TGTGCCAGCAGTGAAGTTTTGAACACTGAAGCTTTCTTT. It yields the protein CASSEVLNTEAFF. The rearrangement uses TRBV6-1 and TRBJ1-1; D ambiguous. There are 13 residues in the CDR3. V lost 1 base and J lost 0, with 3 bases in between. Germline V gene data show CDR1 as MNHNS and CDR2 as SASEGT.

Turning to this clonotype: A much bigger clone sits one base away, suggesting this may be a read error. The J gene is TRBJ2-1, the V gene TRBV29-1, with 12 bases aligning to TRBD1. V shed 2 bases, J shed 10 bases, and the junction held 9 bases outside the gene matches. The CDR3 contains 15 residues. In germline, CDR1 is SQVTM, CDR2 ANQGSEA. The CDR3 DNA sequence: TGCAGCGTTGAACTGGGACAGGGGGCGGACTACGAGCAGTTCTTC. Translation gives CSVELGQGADYEQFF.

Points on this clonotype: A much larger clone lies one base from this, so it may be a read error. J is TRBJ2-3 and V is TRBV24-1; D call uncertain. V was trimmed by 7 bases and J by 0 bases, leaving 7 bases between them. The germline V gene encodes CDR1 KGHDR and CDR2 SFDVKD. The CDR3 covers 13 residues. DNA of the CDR3: TGTGCCACCAGGCGAGATAGCACAGATACGCAGTATTTT. Amino acid sequence: CATRRDSTDTQYF.

The chain recombines TRBV24-1 with TRBJ2-1; D is unresolved. The CDR3 loop spans 16 amino acids. The V gene's germline CDR1 is KGHDR and CDR2 SFDVKD. V was clipped by 4 bases and J by 10 bases, with 22 bases between them. The CDR3 sequence is CATSDHTQAPRREQFF. The DNA for the CDR3 is TGTGCCACCAGTGACCACACTCAGGCCCCCCGAAGGGAGCAGTTCTTC.

This clonotype came up a few times. The J gene is TRBJ2-1, the V gene TRBV12-3 or TRBV12-4; tentatively, D is TRBD1 (7 bases). The V and J ends lost 5 bases and 8 bases respectively, with 22 bases between them. This CDR3 is built from 16 residues. This CDR3 is CASSPRGGGVDDEQFF. CDR3 nucleotides: TGTGCCAGCAGTCCCCGAGGGGGCGGGGTAGATGATGAGCAGTTCTTC.